Sequencing of this T cell receptor beta chain was carried out in a study of ipilimumab plus nivolumab after autologous stem cell transplantation. Study summary: Median doses per patient: roughly five ipilimumab, under 10 nivolumab. The myeloma cohort included high-risk transplant-naive patients and patients relapsing within 3 years of a first autologous transplant. Broader study findings: The authors say TCR, Treg and microbiome findings warrant further study.

Checkpoint therapy with ipilimumab 1 mg/kg began 14 to 28 days after transplant. Data came from immunoSEQ multiplex PCR; TCRdb stores just in-frame clones and leaves some out. The sample includes about 700 clones, around 79% seen only once; the top ten take 35% to 45%. As regards this clone: No antigen is known for it.

The germline V gene encodes CDR1 SGHDT and CDR2 YYEEEE. The CDR3 runs to 12 residues. V was pared by 2 bases and J by 6 bases, with 6 bases between. The clonotype was recovered from a male donor with multiple myeloma. The chain links TRBV5-6 to TRBJ1-5; a possible D gene is TRBD1 (5 bases). The sample in question was PBMCs, obtained in a trial of ipilimumab plus nivolumab as post-transplant consolidation. CDR3 region: CASSLGVQPQHF. CDR3 DNA sequence: TGTGCCAGCAGCTTAGGGGTTCAGCCCCAGCATTTT.